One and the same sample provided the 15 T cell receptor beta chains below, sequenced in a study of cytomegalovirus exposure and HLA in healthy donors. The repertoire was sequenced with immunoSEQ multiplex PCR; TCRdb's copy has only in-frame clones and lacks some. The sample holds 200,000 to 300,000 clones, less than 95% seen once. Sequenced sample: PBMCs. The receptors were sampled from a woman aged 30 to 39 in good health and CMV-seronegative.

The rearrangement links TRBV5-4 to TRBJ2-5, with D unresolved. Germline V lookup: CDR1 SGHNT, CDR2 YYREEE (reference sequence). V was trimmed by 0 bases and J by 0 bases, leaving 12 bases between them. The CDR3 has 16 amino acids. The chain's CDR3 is CASSLGLPMYQETQYF. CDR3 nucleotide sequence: TGTGCCAGCAGCTTGGGGTTGCCTATGTACCAAGAGACCCAGTACTTC.

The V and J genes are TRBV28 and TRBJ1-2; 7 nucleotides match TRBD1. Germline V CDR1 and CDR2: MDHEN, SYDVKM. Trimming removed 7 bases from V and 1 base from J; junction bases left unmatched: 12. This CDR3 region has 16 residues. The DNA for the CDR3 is TGTGCCAGCAATGGCCCCCGACAGGGAGGTAACTATGGCTACACCTTC. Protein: CASNGPRQGGNYGYTF.

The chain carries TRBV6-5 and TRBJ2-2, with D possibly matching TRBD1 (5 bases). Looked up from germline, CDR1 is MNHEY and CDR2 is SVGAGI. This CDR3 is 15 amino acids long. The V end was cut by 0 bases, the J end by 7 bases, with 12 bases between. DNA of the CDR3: TGTGCCAGCAGTTACTCTAGCAGGGCTGACGGGGAGCTGTTTTTT. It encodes CASSYSSRADGELFF.

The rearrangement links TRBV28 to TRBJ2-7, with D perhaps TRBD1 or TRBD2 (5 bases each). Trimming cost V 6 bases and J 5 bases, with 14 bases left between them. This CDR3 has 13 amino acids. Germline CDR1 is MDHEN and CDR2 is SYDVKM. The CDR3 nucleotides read TGTGCCAGCAGGGATGGGGGTTTCCACGAGCAGTACTTC. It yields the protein CASRDGGFHEQYF.

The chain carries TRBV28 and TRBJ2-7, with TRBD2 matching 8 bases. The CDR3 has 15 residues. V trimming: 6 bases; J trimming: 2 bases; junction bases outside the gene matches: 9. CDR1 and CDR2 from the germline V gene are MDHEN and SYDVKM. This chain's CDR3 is CASSEKREWTYEQYF. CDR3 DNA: TGTGCCAGCAGCGAGAAGCGGGAGTGGACCTACGAGCAGTACTTC.

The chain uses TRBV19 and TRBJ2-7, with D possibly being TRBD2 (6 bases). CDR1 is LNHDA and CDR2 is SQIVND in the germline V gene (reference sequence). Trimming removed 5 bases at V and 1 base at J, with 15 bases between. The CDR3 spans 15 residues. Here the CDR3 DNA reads TGTGCCAGTAGTCGCCGGGGACTGGGATCCTACGAGCAGTACTTC. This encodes CASSRRGLGSYEQYF.

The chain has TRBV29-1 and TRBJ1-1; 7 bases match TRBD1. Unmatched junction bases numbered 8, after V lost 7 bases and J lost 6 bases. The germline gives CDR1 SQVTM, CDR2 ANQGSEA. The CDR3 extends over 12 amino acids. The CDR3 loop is CSGQGGMAEAFF. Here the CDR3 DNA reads TGCAGCGGACAGGGCGGAATGGCTGAAGCTTTCTTT.

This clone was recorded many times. CDR3 amino acids: CASSEEPAGPYEQYF. CDR3 coding DNA: TGTGCCAGCAGTGAAGAACCAGCGGGGCCATACGAGCAGTACTTC. This sequence joins TRBV6-1 and TRBJ2-7; 7 nucleotides match TRBD2. The germline CDR1 and CDR2 sequences are MNHNS and SASEGT. The CDR3 totals 15 residues. V shed 1 base, J shed 4 bases, and the junction held 7 bases outside the gene matches.

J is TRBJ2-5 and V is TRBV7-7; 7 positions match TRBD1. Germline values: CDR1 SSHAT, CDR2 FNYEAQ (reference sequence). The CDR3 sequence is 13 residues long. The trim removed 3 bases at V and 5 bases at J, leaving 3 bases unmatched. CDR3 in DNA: TGTGCCAGCAGCTTCAGGACAGGCGAGACCCAGTACTTC. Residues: CASSFRTGETQYF.

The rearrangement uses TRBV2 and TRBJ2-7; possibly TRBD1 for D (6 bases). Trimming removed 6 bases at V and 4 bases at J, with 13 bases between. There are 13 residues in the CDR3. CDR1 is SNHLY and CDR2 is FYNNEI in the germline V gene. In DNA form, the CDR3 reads TGTGCCAGCAGCCCCGAGACAGGATACGAGCAGTACTTC. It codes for CASSPETGYEQYF.

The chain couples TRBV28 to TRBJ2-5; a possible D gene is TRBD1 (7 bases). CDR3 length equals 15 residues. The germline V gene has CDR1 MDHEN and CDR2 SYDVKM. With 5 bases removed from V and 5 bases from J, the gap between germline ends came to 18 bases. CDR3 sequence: CASSVEEGAEETQYF. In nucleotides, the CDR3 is TGTGCCAGCAGTGTAGAGGAGGGGGCGGAGGAGACCCAGTACTTC.

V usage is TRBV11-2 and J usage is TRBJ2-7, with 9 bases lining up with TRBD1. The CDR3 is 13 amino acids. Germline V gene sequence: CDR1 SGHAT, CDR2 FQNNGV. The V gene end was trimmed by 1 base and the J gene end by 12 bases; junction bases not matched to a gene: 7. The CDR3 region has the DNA TGTGCCAGCAGCTTAGGGGGGAACAGGGGGCCGTACTTC. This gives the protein CASSLGGNRGPYF.

The CDR3: CAISDGDRGYYGYTF. The CDR3 region has the DNA TGTGCCATCAGTGATGGGGACAGGGGATACTATGGCTACACCTTC. The genes are TRBV10-3 and TRBJ1-2; 10 nucleotides agree with TRBD1. CDR3 length: 15 amino acids. The germline gives CDR1 ENHRY, CDR2 SYGVKD. Germline trimming cut 3 bases from V and 3 bases from J; bases unmatched to any gene: 4.

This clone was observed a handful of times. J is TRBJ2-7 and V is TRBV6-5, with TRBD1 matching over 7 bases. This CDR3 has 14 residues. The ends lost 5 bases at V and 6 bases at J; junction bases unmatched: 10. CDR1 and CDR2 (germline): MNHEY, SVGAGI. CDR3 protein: CASSKTRQGTEQYF. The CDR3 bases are TGTGCCAGCAGTAAAACTAGACAGGGTACCGAGCAGTACTTC.

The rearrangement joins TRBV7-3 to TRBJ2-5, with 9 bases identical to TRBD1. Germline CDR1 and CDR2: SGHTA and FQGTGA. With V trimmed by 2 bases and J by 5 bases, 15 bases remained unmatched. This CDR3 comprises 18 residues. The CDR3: CASSLYGQGKFVLETQYF. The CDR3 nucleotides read TGTGCCAGCAGCTTATACGGACAGGGGAAATTTGTGCTGGAGACCCAGTACTTC.